This TCR beta chain originates from a study of blood T cell repertoires in COVID-19 (TCRdb year 2020). Background for the entire study: The collaborator samples originated in the United States, Italy and Spain and spanned the acute and convalescent phases of COVID-19. The dataset comprised deeply sampled blood TCRbeta repertoires from subjects exposed to, actively infected with, or recovered from COVID-19. The material from the prospective study consisted of cDNA or gDNA derived from T cells, B-cell-depleted T cells, or PBMCs. The samples were drawn from the first 160 participants of the ongoing ImmuneRACE study and from 1,254 subjects provided by 6 global collaborators. Nearly every sample came with metadata listing a de-identified subject ID, COVID-19 status, age in years and sex. Where HLA class I and class II types were available, the types were taken from metadata supplied by the sample provider, not from assay-based typing. A freely available public database, intended as a resource for researchers studying the immune response to SARS-CoV-2, is where the repertoires were released. The paper as a whole reports these results and caveats: How much clinical and demographic metadata was included differed by source and by participant, and the metadata was provided uncurated.

On this clone: No cognate antigen has been identified for it. Base qualities are not provided; no much larger clone lies one nucleotide away.

Collaborating institutions collected whole blood in K2EDTA tubes following their own protocols. For TCRbeta analysis, collaborator samples were shipped as frozen whole blood, as isolated PBMCs, or as DNA extracted from either sample type. TCRbeta CDR3 regions were amplified from genomic DNA using the immunoSEQ Assay, a bias-controlled multiplex PCR. In the source study's methods: Within the assay, amplification of reference gene primers was used to estimate how many nucleated cells each sample contained. To quantify the absolute abundance of each unique TCRbeta CDR3 rearrangement, sequence reads were collapsed and filtered. For each sample, productive Simpson clonality was calculated as the square root of Simpson's diversity index across productive rearrangements. TCRdb's version of the immuneACCESS table is confined to in-frame rearrangements and falls short of the full clone set. An unresolved V gene accounts for under half of the shortfall where checked; the remainder is of unknown origin. Clone size and the V and J calls come from that table; the DNA yielded D and trimming. For this sample there are 100,000 to 150,000 clones; around 87% appear just once. Approximately 4% of the sample belongs to the ten largest clones.

In the germline V gene (reference sequence), CDR1 corresponds to LNHDA and CDR2 to SQIVND. The CDR3 covers 14 residues, taking in both the cysteine and the phenylalanine. The only DNA kept is the CDR3, 42 bases in frame from the first base. V trim: 2 bases; J trim: 4 bases; unmatched bases: 4. The chain uses TRBV19 and TRBJ1-2; TRBD1 aligns with 7 central bases. The receptor's source is a woman aged 55 to 70 with acute or convalescent COVID-19. The sample taken for sequencing was peripheral blood. DNA sequence: TGTGCCAGTAGTATACGCTCAGGGGGCTATGGCTACACCTTC. Its translation is CASSIRSGGYGYTF.